This record covers a single T cell receptor beta chain. Its antigen is undetermined. The data derive from a study of early T cells in non-severe SARS-CoV-2 infection. About the study: Unsorted whole-blood RNA was sequenced in bulk, leaving chains unpaired. Study results and limitations: VDJdb matching, biased toward anti-spike CD8 responses, missed private and CD4 specificities.

Unique molecular identifiers were added to individual cDNA molecules. TCRdb processed the 5' RACE reads anew with MiXCR; each CDR3 protein has one entry. The sample shows more than 45,000 distinct CDR3 sequences, around 6.4% of them seen only once. The CDR3 extends over 16 amino acids. Trimming cost V 1 base and J 0 bases, with 10 bases left between them. Germline CDR1 reads SGHVS; CDR2 reads FQNEAQ. This material consisted of whole blood, taken at baseline. V and J are TRBV7-8 and TRBJ2-1; D unclear. This TCR derives from an adult who was a healthcare worker with PCR-confirmed SARS-CoV-2 infection or an uninfected control (not recorded which). CDR3 in DNA: TGTGCCAGCAGCTTAGGGGCCCTTAGCTCCTACAATGAGCAGTTCTTC. Its protein is CASSLGALSSYNEQFF.